Here is one T cell receptor (beta chain) with its context. This clone was counted a few times. Its cognate antigen has yet to be identified. Compared with germline, one end of the junction differs, possibly owing to a read error. One collaborating source in Seattle enrolled patients while the patients were actively infected and followed the patients over time throughout the course of disease. Whole blood was collected in K2EDTA tubes by collaborating institutions according to the institutions' own protocols. For TCRbeta analysis, collaborators shipped samples as frozen whole blood, isolated PBMCs, or DNA extracted from either of those sample types. TCRbeta CDR3 regions were amplified from genomic DNA using the immunoSEQ Assay, a bias-controlled multiplex PCR. The paper's processing steps were these. The number of nucleated cells in each sample was estimated from the amplification of reference gene primers within the assay. To quantify the absolute abundance of each unique TCRbeta CDR3 rearrangement, sequence reads were collapsed and filtered. For each sample, productive Simpson clonality was calculated as the square root of Simpson's diversity index across productive rearrangements. TCRdb stores this immuneACCESS table with in-frame sequences only. Part of the clones is absent; in the studies checked, under half of the shortfall reflects unresolved V genes, and no reason is known for the rest. For V, J and clone size, that table is used; D and trimming come from the DNA. Present in this sample are roughly 160,000 clones, approximately 79% of which were seen just once. In total, the top ten clones hold 8.1% of the sample.

Looking up the germline V gene yields CDR1 MNHEY and CDR2 SVGAGI. The CDR3 contains 13 residues, cysteine and phenylalanine counted. Left in the record is the CDR3 DNA by itself, 39 bases read in frame from the first base. This sample was included in a study of blood T cell repertoires in COVID-19 (dated by TCRdb to the early 2020s). At the level of the whole study: Samples covering the acute and convalescent phases of COVID-19 were provided by collaborators in the United States, Italy and Spain. The dataset comprised deeply sampled blood TCRbeta repertoires from subjects exposed to, actively infected with, or recovered from COVID-19. Sample metadata almost always included a de-identified subject ID, COVID-19 status, age in years and sex. The samples were drawn from two sources: the first 160 participants of the ongoing ImmuneRACE study, and 1,200 or so subjects contributed by 6 global collaborators. The prospective study material was composed of cDNA or gDNA derived from T cells, B-cell-depleted T cells, or PBMCs. Where available, HLA class I and class II types were taken from metadata supplied by the sample provider and were not determined by assay-based typing. The repertoires were released in a freely available public database intended as a resource for research on the immune response to SARS-CoV-2.

What the authors observed across the whole study: How much clinical and demographic metadata was included differed by source and by participant, and the metadata was provided uncurated.

The clonotype originates from a woman aged 60-70 years with COVID-19, enrolled during active disease. The sequence is built from TRBV6-5 and TRBJ2-4, and 7 junctional nucleotides match TRBD2. The material sequenced was peripheral blood. The CDR3 loop reads CASSTLKGLPVHF. The sequenced DNA: TGTGCCAGCAGCACGCTTAAGGGACTACCCGTCCACTTC.